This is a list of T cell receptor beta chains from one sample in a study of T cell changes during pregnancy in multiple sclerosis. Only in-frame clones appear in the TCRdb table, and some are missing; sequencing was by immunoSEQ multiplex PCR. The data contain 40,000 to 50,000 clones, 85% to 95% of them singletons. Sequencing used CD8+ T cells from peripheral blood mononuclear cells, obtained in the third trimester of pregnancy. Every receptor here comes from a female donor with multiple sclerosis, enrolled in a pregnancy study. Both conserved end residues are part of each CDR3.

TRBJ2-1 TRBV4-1 CASSQAPGVYNEQFF
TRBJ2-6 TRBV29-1 CSVEGSMDSGANVLTF
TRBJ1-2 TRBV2 CADRGRVDGYTF
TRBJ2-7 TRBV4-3 CASSQGTTAYEQYF
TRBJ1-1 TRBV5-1 CASRGGLDNTEAFF
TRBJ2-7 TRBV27 CASRSAYEQYF
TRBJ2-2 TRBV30 CAWSVYSGNTGELFF
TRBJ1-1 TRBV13 CASSLAGTGVTEAFF
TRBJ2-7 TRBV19 CASSIEGSEQYF
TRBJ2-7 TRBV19 CASSASSGVSYEQYF
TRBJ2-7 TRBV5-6 CASSLGTYYEQYF
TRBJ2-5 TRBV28 CASSPRQGNMETQYF
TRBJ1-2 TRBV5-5 CASSWAPGQVISNYGYTF
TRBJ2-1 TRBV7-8 CASSPTSGSGNEQFF
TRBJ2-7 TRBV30 CAWGQGGSYEQYF
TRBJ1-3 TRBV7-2 CASSFDSRGGNTIYF
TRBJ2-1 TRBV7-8 CASSLRLANYNEQFF
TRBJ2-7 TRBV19 CATATGSYEQYF
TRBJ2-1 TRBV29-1 CSVEGTDRDFGEQFF
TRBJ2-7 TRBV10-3 CAISESPREQYF
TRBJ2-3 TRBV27 CASSSGTRVTDTQYF
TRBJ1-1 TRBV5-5 CASSYPRGNTEAFF
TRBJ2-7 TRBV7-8 CASSSRGGAEQYF
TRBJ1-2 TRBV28 CASSLFFLPGTAISEGYTF
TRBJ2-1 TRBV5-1 CASRTGYNEQFF
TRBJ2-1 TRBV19 CASSTLAGGNNEQFF
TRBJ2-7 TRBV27 CASSLDTTAEQYF